This T cell receptor beta chain appears in the sequencing data of a study of T cell changes during pregnancy in multiple sclerosis (dated by TCRdb to 2018 to 2020). A note on the overall study: Changes in the T cell repertoire over the course of pregnancy were examined in this study in women with multiple sclerosis.

To prepare the library, the immunoSEQ multiplex PCR assay was applied. Held by TCRdb, this immuneACCESS table contains in-frame sequences only and omits some clones. Under half of the omission traces to an unresolved V gene where checked; the cause of the rest is unknown. The sample profile shows about 56,000 clones; about nine tenths of them were found once. The top ten constitute 0.5% of the sample. In regard to this clone: Its antigen target is currently unknown. The sample holds no much larger clone one base away, and base qualities are not on file.

V and J are trimmed by 5 bases and 2 bases, and the gene matches miss 5 bases of the junction. CDR1 and CDR2 were assigned from the germline V gene as SGHVS and FQNEAQ. The CDR3 starts with the cysteine, ends with the phenylalanine, and has 14 residues. The kept DNA is CDR3 alone, 42 bases in frame from the first base. The rearrangement joined TRBV7-8 to TRBJ1-2; 7 bases in the middle match TRBD1. This clonotype originated in a female donor with multiple sclerosis, enrolled in a pregnancy study. The specimen comprised CD4+ T cells from peripheral blood mononuclear cells, sampled in the third trimester of pregnancy. The DNA reads as follows: TGTGCCAGCAGCCTCGGGACAGTGAACTATGGCTACACCTTC. Its translation is CASSLGTVNYGYTF.